Listed here are 22 T cell receptor beta chains from one sample, sequenced in a study of response to subunit inactivated influenza vaccine (dated by TCRdb to between 2017 and 2018). Libraries were built with RT-PCR. The sequencing machine was an Illumina HiSeq 2500. TCRdb took the public reads, trimmed them with fastp at Q25, ran MiXCR for clone calling and kept in-frame beta chains. For every CDR3 protein sequence, its rows merge into one entry that carries the most common genes and DNA. In all, the sample holds about 650,000 distinct CDR3 sequences, and about 14% of those were seen once. Clones ranked in the top ten supply 6.5% to 8% of the sample. The specimen was PBMCs from blood, collected around two weeks before vaccination. The receptor set was obtained from a man aged 45 to 65 who received an inactivated influenza vaccine. Donor details come from another sample of the same person, matched by shared clones.

The J gene is TRBJ2-3, the V gene TRBV3-1; D may be TRBD1 (5 bases). The CDR3 is 14 residues long. Germline V gene sequence: CDR1 LGHDT, CDR2 YNNKEL (reference sequence). V gave up 4 bases and J gave up 5 bases, with 13 bases separating them. The chain's CDR3 is CASSPEGVKDTQYF. CDR3 bases: TGTGCCAGCAGCCCCGAAGGGGTCAAAGATACGCAGTATTTT.

The chain carries TRBV6-1 and TRBJ1-6; D remains unclear. Germline assignment: CDR1 MNHNS and CDR2 SASEGT. Trimming removed 5 bases from V and 7 bases from J, with 12 bases in between. This CDR3 spans 14 amino acids. Here the CDR3 DNA reads TGTGCCAGCAGTAAGGAGCCGCGGAATTCACCCCTCCACTTT. Protein: CASSKEPRNSPLHF.

The rearrangement uses TRBV11-2 and TRBJ2-1; 9 nucleotides align to TRBD2. The germline gives CDR1 SGHAT, CDR2 FQNNGV. V gave up 0 bases and J gave up 9 bases; unmatched junction bases: 6. This CDR3 contains 15 residues. The CDR3 coding sequence is TGTGCCAGCAGCTTAGATCTGGCGGGAGGGCCTGAGCAGTTCTTC. Protein sequence: CASSLDLAGGPEQFF.

J is TRBJ1-1 and V is TRBV29-1; no definite D call. CDR1 and CDR2 from the germline V gene are SQVTM and ANQGSEA. The CDR3 extends over 13 amino acids. V gave up 1 base and J gave up 3 bases, with 9 bases separating them. CDR3 protein: CSVEVGVYTEAFF. CDR3 coding DNA: TGCAGCGTTGAAGTCGGGGTATACACTGAAGCTTTCTTT. Complete variable domain (other parts from reference TRBV29-1 and TRBJ1-1): SAVISQKPSRDICQRGTSLTIQCQVDSQVTMMFWYRQQPGQSLTLIATANQGSEATYESGFVIDKFPISRPNLTFSTLTVSNMSPEDSSIYLCSVEVGVYTEAFFGQGTRLTVV.

V and J are TRBV6-2 or TRBV6-3 and TRBJ2-7, with 10 nucleotides matching TRBD2. CDR3 length: 16 amino acids. Germline assignment: CDR1 MNHEY and CDR2 SVGEGT. V gave up 0 bases and J gave up 6 bases; unmatched junction bases: 8. The CDR3 DNA sequence: TGTGCCAGCAGTTACTCCACTAGCGGGGTTCGAGGCGAGCAGTACTTC. Translating it yields CASSYSTSGVRGEQYF.

V usage is TRBV28 and J usage is TRBJ2-4; D unresolved. The CDR3 runs to 12 residues. Germline V gene lookup returns CDR1 MDHEN and CDR2 SYDVKM. The V and J ends lost 2 bases and 12 bases respectively, with 11 bases between them. The CDR3 DNA sequence: TGTGCCAGCAGTTTAGCAGAAGTGGCTCAGTACTTC. This translates into CASSLAEVAQYF.

This chain connects TRBV15 to TRBJ2-1; TRBD2 matches 11 bases. The CDR3 extends over 14 amino acids. J gave up 7 bases and V 3 bases, and 2 bases lay outside the gene matches. Germline loops: CDR1 LNHNV, CDR2 YYDKDF (reference sequence). This chain's CDR3 is CATSSSGRANEQFF. CDR3 DNA: TGTGCCACCAGCAGTAGCGGGAGGGCAAATGAGCAGTTCTTC.

The chain is built from TRBV4-2 and TRBJ1-2; D remains unclear. V was clipped by 1 base and J by 4 bases, with 10 bases between them. Germline assignment: CDR1 LGHNA and CDR2 YNFKEQ. CDR3 length equals 14 residues. CDR3 amino acids: CASSQVDSPYGYTF. In nucleotides, the CDR3 is TGTGCCAGCAGCCAAGTAGATTCCCCCTATGGCTACACCTTC.

This chain connects TRBV3-1 to TRBJ2-7, with D maybe TRBD2 (7 bases). Germline V gene sequence: CDR1 LGHDT, CDR2 YNNKEL (reference sequence). Trimming pared 4 bases from V and 4 bases from J, leaving 17 bases between. There are 15 residues in the CDR3. CDR3 DNA: TGTGCCAGCAGCCTTGGACTGCGGGGGCCTTACGAGCAGTACTTC. The encoded protein is CASSLGLRGPYEQYF.

This clonotype came up a few times. The rearrangement joins TRBV4-2 to TRBJ2-3; TRBD2 matches at 8 bases. The trim removed 1 base at V and 6 bases at J, leaving 12 bases unmatched. The germline V gene has CDR1 LGHNA and CDR2 YNFKEQ. The CDR3 runs 17 residues. CDR3 sequence: CASSQGRWGLVSDTQYF. CDR3 in DNA: TGTGCCAGCAGCCAAGGACGGTGGGGACTAGTGAGCGATACGCAGTATTTT.

This clonotype was observed a handful of times. This chain links TRBV12-3 or TRBV12-4 with TRBJ1-5, with D uncertain. CDR3 length: 13 amino acids. V was trimmed by 6 bases and J by 6 bases, leaving 12 bases between them. This chain's CDR3 is CASSDTGLQPQHF. The CDR3 DNA is TGTGCCAGCAGCGACACCGGACTTCAGCCCCAGCATTTT.

The chain employs TRBV18 and TRBJ2-3, with 8 nucleotides matching TRBD1. Trimming took 3 bases from V and 4 from J; bases not matched to a gene: 3. There are 14 residues in the CDR3. Looked up from germline, CDR1 is KGHSH and CDR2 is LQKENI. The CDR3 nucleotides are TGTGCCAGCTCACCGACAGGGGTAGCAGATACGCAGTATTTT. It translates to CASSPTGVADTQYF.

This clonotype was seen repeatedly, ten times or more. The rearrangement joins TRBV5-1 to TRBJ2-1, with 13 nucleotides matching TRBD2. With 5 bases clipped from V and 6 bases from J, the junction kept 8 bases outside the gene matches. This CDR3 contains 16 residues. Germline V gene lookup returns CDR1 SGHRS and CDR2 YFSETQ. CDR3: CASREQLAGGTNEQFF. The CDR3 nucleotides are TGCGCCAGCAGAGAGCAACTAGCGGGGGGGACCAATGAGCAGTTCTTC.

The chain joins TRBV3-1 to TRBJ1-5; unclear D gene. Trimming pared 1 base from V and 7 bases from J, leaving 8 bases between. Looked up from germline, CDR1 is LGHDT and CDR2 is YNNKEL (reference sequence). The CDR3 has 13 amino acids. The CDR3 reads CASSQGERQPQHF. CDR3 nucleotides: TGTGCCAGCAGCCAAGGGGAGAGGCAGCCCCAGCATTTT. The full variable domain, rest sourced from reference TRBV3-1 and TRBJ1-5, is DTAVSQTPKYLVTQMGNDKSIKCEQNLGHDTMYWYKQDSKKFLKIMFSYNNKELIINETVPNRFSPKSPDKAHLNLHINSLELGDSAVYFCASSQGERQPQHFGDGTRLSIL.

This chain joins TRBV20-1 and TRBJ2-7, with a weak D call TRBD1 (6 bases). Germline V gives CDR1 DFQATT, CDR2 SNEGSKA (reference sequence). V lost 1 base, J lost 1 base, and 11 bases lay in between. The CDR3 totals 14 residues. CDR3 sequence: CSARVFRGSYEQYF. In DNA form, the CDR3 reads TGCAGTGCTAGAGTGTTCAGGGGTTCCTACGAGCAGTACTTC.

This rearrangement joins TRBV12-3 or TRBV12-4 to TRBJ2-1; tentatively, D is TRBD1 (5 bases). Between the trimmed V and J ends, which lost 5 bases and 8 bases, there was a span of 10 bases. This CDR3 is 12 amino acids long. This CDR3 reads CASSPQGYEQFF. The DNA for the CDR3 is TGTGCCAGCAGTCCGCAGGGCTATGAGCAGTTCTTC.

The chain joins TRBV9 to TRBJ1-2; D not certain. Trimming cost V 1 base and J 8 bases, with 15 bases left between them. CDR3 length equals 14 residues. Germline lookup yields CDR1 SGDLS and CDR2 YYNGEE. The CDR3 is CASSVSRGLGGYTF. Here the CDR3 DNA reads TGTGCCAGCAGCGTATCACGTGGACTAGGAGGCTACACCTTC. The whole variable domain, filled in from reference TRBV9 and TRBJ1-2, reads DSGVTQTPKHLITATGQRVTLRCSPRSGDLSVYWYQQSLDQGLQFLIQYYNGEERAKGNILERFSAQQFPDLHSELNLSSLELGDSALYFCASSVSRGLGGYTFGSGTRLTVV.

This clonotype was seen only a few times. The gene calls are TRBV24-1 and TRBJ2-2, with TRBD2 as a possible D gene (5 bases). The CDR3 has 16 amino acids. V gave up 3 bases and J gave up 1 base, with 11 bases separating them. CDR1 and CDR2 from the germline V gene are KGHDR and SFDVKD. Here the CDR3 reads CATSDGGPGNTGELFF. The CDR3 nucleotides read TGTGCCACCAGTGATGGAGGTCCTGGGAACACCGGGGAGCTGTTTTTT.

This clonotype was counted only a few times. The chain carries TRBV6-1 and TRBJ2-1; D might be TRBD2 (6 bases). In germline, CDR1 is MNHNS, CDR2 SASEGT. The CDR3 spans 15 residues. Trimming shortened V by 5 bases and J by 0 bases, and 11 bases separated the two germline ends. The chain's CDR3 is CASSPGLHSYNEQFF. CDR3 DNA: TGTGCCAGCAGTCCGGGACTCCACTCCTACAATGAGCAGTTCTTC.

DNA of the CDR3: TGTGCCAGCAGCCGCCGGACAGGGAGGCCCTACGAGCAGTACTTC. Protein sequence: CASSRRTGRPYEQYF. The chain is built from TRBV6-1 and TRBJ2-7; 8 nucleotides align to TRBD1. V trimming: 6 bases; J trimming: 2 bases; junction bases outside the gene matches: 9. Germline CDR1 is MNHNS and CDR2 is SASEGT. The CDR3 covers 15 residues.

In its sample, this clonotype was seen many times. The CDR3 coding sequence is TGTGCCATCCGAGGGTCCTCTCGCAATCAGCCCCAGCATTTT. It codes for CAIRGSSRNQPQHF. This chain connects TRBV6-2 or TRBV6-3 to TRBJ1-5; D gene uncertain. Germline V gives CDR1 MNHEY, CDR2 SVGEGT. The CDR3 extends over 14 amino acids. Trimming cost V 10 bases and J 2 bases, with 15 bases left between them.

This clonotype was observed a handful of times. The chain combines TRBV6-1 with TRBJ2-1; 9 bases align to TRBD1. Germline lookup yields CDR1 MNHNS and CDR2 SASEGT. V lost 5 bases to trimming and J lost 10 bases; unmatched junction nucleotides: 9. This CDR3 region has 14 residues. CDR3 sequence (DNA): TGTGCCAGCAGTACGGGACAGGGTTCTCGGGAGCAGTTCTTC. Its translation: CASSTGQGSREQFF.